This T cell receptor (beta chain) was retrieved from a study of blood T cell repertoires in COVID-19. CDR1 and CDR2 from the germline V gene are SNHLY and FYNNEI. The V end was cut by 1 base, the J end by 2 bases, with 9 bases between. The CDR3 runs to 14 residues. Original data processing: Amplification from reference gene primers served as the basis for estimated nucleated cell counts. The method was immunoSEQ multiplex PCR; TCRdb's version includes in-frame clones alone and lacks a portion of them. That table supplies the V and J calls and clone size; D and trimming were determined from the DNA. In the table there are 180,000 or so clones, roughly nine tenths of which are singletons.

The TCR was taken from a middle-aged woman with acute COVID-19. The V call is TRBV2, the J call TRBJ2-7; perhaps TRBD2 as D (6 bases). Sequenced sample: PBMCs or T cells enriched from blood (not recorded which). Here the CDR3 reads CASSEEGGAYEQYF. The CDR3 DNA reads as TGTGCCAGCAGTGAAGAAGGAGGGGCCTACGAGCAGTACTTC.